This record concerns one T cell receptor beta chain sequence. Trimming left V 5 bases short and J 8 bases short, with 14 bases between. The CDR3 has 12 amino acids. The germline gives CDR1 SGHDT, CDR2 YYEEEE. The entry originates in a study of cytomegalovirus exposure and HLA in healthy donors. Overall study: Earlier findings included over 90 million unique TCR beta sequences obtained from about 170 million T cells. Falling in the Caucasian-associated ancestry cluster were 81% of under 500 genotyped donors.

In the PCR, 60 Vbeta and 13 Jbeta primers were used. TCRdb's copy holds only in-frame clones and misses some; the assay was immunoSEQ multiplex PCR. The profile shows more than 150,000 clones, 76% of them singletons. The origin of this receptor is a man aged 18 to 35 in good health and CMV-seronegative. This rearrangement joins TRBV5-6 to TRBJ2-7, with a tentative D call TRBD2 (6 bases). Material: PBMCs. The CDR3 DNA reads as TGTGCCAGCAGTTCGTGGGCGGGACAGCAGTACTTC. Amino acids: CASSSWAGQQYF.